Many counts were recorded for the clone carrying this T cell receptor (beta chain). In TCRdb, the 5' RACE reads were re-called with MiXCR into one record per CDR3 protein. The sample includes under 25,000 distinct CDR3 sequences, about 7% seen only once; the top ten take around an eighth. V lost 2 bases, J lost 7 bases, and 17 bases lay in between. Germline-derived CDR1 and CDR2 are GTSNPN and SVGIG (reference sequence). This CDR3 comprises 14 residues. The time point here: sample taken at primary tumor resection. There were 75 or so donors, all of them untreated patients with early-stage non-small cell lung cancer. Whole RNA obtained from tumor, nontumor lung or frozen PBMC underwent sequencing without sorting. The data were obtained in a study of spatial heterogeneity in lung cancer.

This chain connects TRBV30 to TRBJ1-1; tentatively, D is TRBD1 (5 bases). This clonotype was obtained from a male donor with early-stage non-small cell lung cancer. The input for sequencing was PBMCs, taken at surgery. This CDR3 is CAWSLGPRGVEAFF. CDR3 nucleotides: TGTGCCTGGAGTTTAGGACCCAGAGGGGTTGAAGCTTTCTTT.